This T cell receptor (beta chain) was obtained from a study of a mutant IDH1 vaccine in newly diagnosed glioma. Trimming left V 5 bases short and J 0 bases short, with 10 bases between. The CDR3 is 14 residues long. Germline values: CDR1 SGHAT, CDR2 FQNNGV. Libraries were prepared by immunoSEQ multiplex PCR; TCRdb keeps only in-frame clonotypes and omits some of them. The sample holds just under 95,000 clones; around three quarters are singletons and the top ten take approximately 7.6%. This clone was detected only a few times. Time point reported: baseline, week 1 (first vaccination visit). The sample's treatment: pre-vaccination baseline after standard-of-care therapy.

The receptor was isolated from a man aged 35-49 years with glioma. The chain uses TRBV11-2 and TRBJ1-1; D is possibly TRBD1 (5 bases). The sample consisted of PBMCs, taken from a glioma patient treated with radiotherapy, temozolomide or both. CDR3 sequence (DNA): TGTGCCAGCAGCCCGACGGGGGTGAACACTGAAGCTTTCTTT. Amino acid sequence: CASSPTGVNTEAFF.